This T cell receptor beta chain was found in a study of glioma-infiltrating T cells after dendritic cell vaccination. V shed 2 bases and J shed 3 bases, with 10 bases lying between them. The germline gives CDR1 MNHNY, CDR2 SVGAGI (reference sequence). This CDR3 is 14 amino acids long. Some clones are missing from TCRdb's copy, which holds only in-frame ones; the method was immunoSEQ multiplex PCR. The sample lists approximately 36,000 clones; approximately 84% were seen once. The input for sequencing was blood, taken before dendritic cell vaccination. This chain joins TRBV6-6 and TRBJ2-5; D is possibly TRBD2 (5 bases). This TCR came from a human donor with glioblastoma. The CDR3 nucleotides are TGTGCCAGCAGTTACGGGAGTAGGAAAGAGACCCAGTACTTC. Its translation: CASSYGSRKETQYF.